The source of this T cell receptor beta chain is a study of lymphopenia after photon versus proton radiotherapy (dated by TCRdb to about 2019). With regard to the full study: Photon and proton radiation therapy were compared by the study for their immunological effects in patients with gastrointestinal tumors who developed high-grade lymphopenia. The study aimed to characterize how the two radiation modalities differ in their impact on the immune system. The cohort included 15 to 20 patients with gastrointestinal tumors who developed lymphopenia after receiving either photon or proton therapy. Results the study describes overall, beyond this receptor: After the lymphocyte count nadir, photon-treated repertoires showed oligoclonal expansion, especially of CD8+ Temra cells, which drove the drop in diversity. Relative stability during treatment was observed in proton-treated patients, whereas loss of naive T cells and TCR diversity and gain of effector/memory populations were observed in photon-treated patients. The survival association was examined only in patients who died, and the authors described better survival with proton therapy as a possibility, not as a demonstrated result. Across the cohort, an inverse correlation was found between a larger post-nadir drop in TCR diversity and overall survival time among patients who died.

The method was the immunoSEQ multiplex PCR assay. T cell repertoires were profiled with deep sequencing of rearranged TCR beta loci together with multiparametric flow cytometry. Imported from immuneACCESS, the table was reduced by TCRdb to in-frame sequences with V and J called. These copies leave out some clones; in studies compared against another copy, an unresolved V gene accounts for under half, and the cause of the remainder is not known. The sample data list over 20,000 clones, and about four fifths of these were observed just once. The leading ten clones occupy under 4.5% of the sample. The germline V gene (reference sequence) specifies MNHEY as CDR1 and SMNVEV as CDR2. V drops 5 bases and J drops 4 bases, leaving 11 bases in between. The CDR3 goes from the cysteine to the phenylalanine over 13 residues. Solely the CDR3 DNA is kept, with 39 bases framed from the first base. Notes on this clone: No antigen is known for it. Base quality data are lacking; no much larger clone is found one base away.

Material: peripheral blood, obtained from a patient treated with photon-based radiotherapy. The clonotype was recovered from a woman aged 45-65 years with pancreatic cancer. This sequence uses TRBV27 and TRBJ1-2, with TRBD1 as a weak D call on 5 bases. The bases are TGTGCCAGCAGTCGACCGGGACTCTATGGCTACACCTTC. Translated, it gives CASSRPGLYGYTF.